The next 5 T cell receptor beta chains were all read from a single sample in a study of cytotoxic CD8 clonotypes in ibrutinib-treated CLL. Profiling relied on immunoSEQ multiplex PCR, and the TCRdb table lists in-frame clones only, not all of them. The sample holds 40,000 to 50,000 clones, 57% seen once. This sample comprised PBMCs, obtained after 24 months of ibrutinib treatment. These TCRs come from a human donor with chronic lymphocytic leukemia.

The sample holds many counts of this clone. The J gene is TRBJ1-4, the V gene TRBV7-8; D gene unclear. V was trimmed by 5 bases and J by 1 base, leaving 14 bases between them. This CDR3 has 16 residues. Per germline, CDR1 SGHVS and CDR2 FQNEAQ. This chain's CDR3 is CASSVTRVITNEKLFF. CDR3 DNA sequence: TGTGCCAGCAGCGTCACAAGGGTGATAACTAATGAAAAACTGTTTTTT. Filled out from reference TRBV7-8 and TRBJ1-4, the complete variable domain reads GAGVSQSPRYKVAKRGQDVALRCDPISGHVSLFWYQQALGQGPEFLTYFQNEAQLDKSGLPSDRFFAERPEGSVSTLKIQRTQQEDSAVYLCASSVTRVITNEKLFFGSGTQLSVL.

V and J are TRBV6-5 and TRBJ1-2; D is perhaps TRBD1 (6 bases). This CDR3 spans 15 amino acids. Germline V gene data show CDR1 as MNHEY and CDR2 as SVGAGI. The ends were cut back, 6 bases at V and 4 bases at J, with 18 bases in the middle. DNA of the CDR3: TGTGCCAGCAGCCTTACAGGGTTTTCGGGCTATGGCTACACCTTC. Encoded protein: CASSLTGFSGYGYTF.

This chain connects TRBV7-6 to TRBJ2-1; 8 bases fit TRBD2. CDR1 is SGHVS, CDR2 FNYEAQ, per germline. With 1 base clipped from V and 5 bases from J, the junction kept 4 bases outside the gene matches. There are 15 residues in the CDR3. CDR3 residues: CASSLVAGMDNEQFF. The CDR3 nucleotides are TGTGCCAGCAGCTTAGTAGCGGGGATGGACAATGAGCAGTTCTTC. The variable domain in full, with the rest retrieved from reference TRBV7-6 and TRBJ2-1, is GAGVSQSPRYKVTKRGQDVALRCDPISGHVSLYWYRQALGQGPEFLTYFNYEAQQDKSGLPNDRFSAERPEGSISTLTIQRTEQRDSAMYRCASSLVAGMDNEQFFGPGTRLTVL.

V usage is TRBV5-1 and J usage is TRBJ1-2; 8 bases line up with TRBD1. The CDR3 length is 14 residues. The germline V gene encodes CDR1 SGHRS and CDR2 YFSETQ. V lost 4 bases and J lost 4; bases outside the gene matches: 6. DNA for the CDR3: TGCGCCAGCAGCCCCGGACAGGGACCCTATGGCTACACCTTC. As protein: CASSPGQGPYGYTF.

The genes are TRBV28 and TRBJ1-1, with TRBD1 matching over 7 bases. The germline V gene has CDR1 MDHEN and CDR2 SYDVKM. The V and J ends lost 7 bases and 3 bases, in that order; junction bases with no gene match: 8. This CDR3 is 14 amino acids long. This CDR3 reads CASTDRVGDTEAFF. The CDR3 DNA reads TGTGCCAGCACCGACAGGGTGGGTGACACTGAAGCTTTCTTT.